Following are 10 T cell receptor beta chains from one sample sequenced in a study of early stage breast cancer tumors. TCRdb's copy holds only in-frame clones and misses some; the assay was immunoSEQ multiplex PCR. The sample holds about 1,500 clones, around 77% seen once. The sample consisted of normal breast tissue next to the tumor. All receptors come from a person aged 45-60 years with breast cancer.

The chain couples TRBV18 to TRBJ2-3, with 8 nucleotides matching TRBD2. The length of the CDR3 is 15 residues. Germline lookup yields CDR1 KGHSH and CDR2 LQKENI. V was clipped by 1 base and J by 1 base; unmatched bases: 1. CDR3 sequence: CASSPQLAGTDTQYF. CDR3 coding DNA: TGTGCCAGCTCACCACAACTAGCGGGCACAGATACGCAGTATTTT.

This clone turned up a few times. The V call is TRBV7-9, the J call TRBJ2-3, with a possible D match to TRBD1 (5 bases). Germline CDR1 SEHNR, CDR2 FQNEAQ (reference sequence). Trimming pared 5 bases from V and 0 bases from J, leaving 12 bases between. The CDR3 sequence is 15 residues long. CDR3 coding DNA: TGTGCCAGCAGCGAGACAGCGTCTAGCACAGATACGCAGTATTTT. The encoded protein is CASSETASSTDTQYF.

The chain is built from TRBV19 and TRBJ1-2; possible D gene TRBD1, 6 bases. V gave up 6 bases and J gave up 6 bases, with 14 bases separating them. Germline-derived CDR1 and CDR2 are LNHDA and SQIVND (reference sequence). The CDR3 loop spans 13 amino acids. The CDR3 sequence is CASRTGTTNGYTF. CDR3 in DNA: TGTGCCAGTAGAACCGGGACAACCAATGGCTACACCTTC.

The chain recombines TRBV7-2 with TRBJ2-3; no clear D gene. From germline, CDR1 is SGHTA and CDR2 FQGNSA. This CDR3 region has 14 residues. V lost 1 base to trimming and J lost 2 bases, with 7 bases between them. CDR3 amino acids: CASSLEAATDTQYF. CDR3 coding DNA: TGTGCCAGCAGCTTAGAGGCAGCCACAGATACGCAGTATTTT. Supplemented by reference TRBV7-2 and TRBJ2-3, the full variable domain reads GAGVSQSPSNKVTEKGKDVELRCDPISGHTALYWYRQSLGQGLEFLIYFQGNSAPDKSGLPSDRFSAERTGGSVSTLTIQRTQQEDSAVYLCASSLEAATDTQYFGPGTRLTVL.

The rearrangement links TRBV29-1 to TRBJ1-2, with D possibly matching TRBD1 (6 bases). In germline, CDR1 is SQVTM, CDR2 ANQGSEA. The CDR3 has 12 residues. The ends were cut back, 7 bases at V and 3 bases at J, with 12 bases in the middle. The CDR3 nucleotides are TGCAGCGGACAGGTTGGGCACTATGGCTACACCTTC. It encodes CSGQVGHYGYTF. Combining the CDR3 with reference TRBV29-1 and TRBJ1-2 gives the whole variable domain SAVISQKPSRDICQRGTSLTIQCQVDSQVTMMFWYRQQPGQSLTLIATANQGSEATYESGFVIDKFPISRPNLTFSTLTVSNMSPEDSSIYLCSGQVGHYGYTFGSGTRLTVV.

This chain joins TRBV5-6 and TRBJ1-2, with D perhaps TRBD1 (5 bases). The germline gives CDR1 SGHDT, CDR2 YYEEEE. V lost 0 bases to trimming and J lost 3 bases, with 9 bases between them. CDR3 size: 14 residues. In nucleotides, the CDR3 is TGTGCCAGCAGCTTGGGACCGGGGGACTATGGCTACACCTTC. Its protein is CASSLGPGDYGYTF.

The J gene is TRBJ2-1, the V gene TRBV11-3, with a possible D match to TRBD1 (6 bases). Germline CDR1 is SGHNT and CDR2 is YENEEA. The V end lost 4 bases, the J end lost 8 bases, and 9 bases lay between the germline ends. The CDR3 is 12 amino acids. CDR3 nucleotides: TGTGCCAGCAGCTCACAGGGTGATGAGCAGTTCTTC. It yields the protein CASSSQGDEQFF.

The chain recombines TRBV7-6 with TRBJ2-7; TRBD2 agrees at 7 bases. V lost 5 bases and J lost 5; bases outside the gene matches: 12. Germline CDR1 and CDR2: SGHVS and FNYEAQ. The CDR3 is made up of 15 amino acids. The CDR3 loop is CASSLSRGVSNEQYF. The DNA for the CDR3 is TGTGCCAGCAGCCTATCCCGGGGGGTTTCCAACGAGCAGTACTTC.

V is TRBV7-9 and J is TRBJ1-2; D is perhaps TRBD1 (5 bases). The CDR3 sequence is 14 residues long. V shed 1 base and J shed 5 bases, with 11 bases lying between them. The germline CDR1 and CDR2 sequences are SEHNR and FQNEAQ (reference sequence). The CDR3: CASSLGGAGYGYTF. In DNA, the CDR3 is TGTGCCAGCAGCTTAGGGGGCGCGGGATATGGCTACACCTTC. The full variable domain, its missing parts supplied by reference TRBV7-9 and TRBJ1-2, is DTGVSQNPRHKITKRGQNVTFRCDPISEHNRLYWYRQTLGQGPEFLTYFQNEAQLEKSRLLSDRFSAERPKGSFSTLEIQRTEQGDSAMYLCASSLGGAGYGYTFGSGTRLTVV.

The chain carries TRBV9 and TRBJ2-3, with D uncertain. The CDR3 extends over 14 amino acids. Germline lookup yields CDR1 SGDLS and CDR2 YYNGEE. With 0 bases removed from V and 1 base from J, the gap between germline ends came to 6 bases. CDR3 amino acids: CASSVEVGTDTQYF. For the CDR3, the DNA is TGTGCCAGCAGCGTAGAAGTGGGCACAGATACGCAGTATTTT.